The present entry profiles one T cell receptor beta chain with its context. The antigen remains unidentified. The germline gives CDR1 SNHLY, CDR2 FYNNEI. This CDR3 contains 14 residues. V lost 7 bases to trimming and J lost 7 bases, with 19 bases between them. These data originate in a study of blood T cells in healthy people across ages. Study results and caveats: TCR beta diversity was tightly associated with the proportion of naive T cells. Diversity estimates drawn from one million T cells were deemed underestimates.

PCR was performed a second time for about 7 to 11 cycles using a sample-barcoded 5' primer and a J-beta primer mix. MiXCR was run by TCRdb on the 5' RACE reads, yielding one entry per CDR3 protein. The data hold some 700,000 distinct CDR3 sequences, with approximately 21% observed a single time. The sample comprised blood. The rearrangement links TRBV2 to TRBJ2-5, with D maybe TRBD2 (6 bases). This TCR was sampled from a man in his 70s in good health. The DNA of the CDR3 is TGTGCCAGCAATGAGGGACTCCGAGCGGGGACCCAGTACTTC. Encoded protein: CASNEGLRAGTQYF.